Listed below are T cell receptor beta chains from one sample, sequenced in a study of T cells in Graves' hyperthyroidism and ophthalmopathy. TCRdb fed the multiplex PCR reads into MiXCR, producing one record per CDR3 protein. The data contain 500,000 to 600,000 distinct CDR3 sequences, roughly 21% of them singletons. The specimen sequenced was blood. The receptors come from a middle-aged man with Graves' ophthalmopathy. CDR3s include the opening cysteine and the closing phenylalanine or tryptophan. D genes are given only for firm matches. Not all rows give a size; the values are once, few, many and, for expanded clones, a class.

.,many,TRBJ2-1,TRBV11-2,TGTGCCAGCAGCTTAGAAGCAGGGAGCTACAATGAGCAGTTCTTC,CASSLEAGSYNEQFF
.,few,TRBJ1-1,TRBV14,TGTGCCAGCAGCCCCCCTCGCCGGGATGGTAAGAACACTGAAGCTTTCTTT,CASSPPRRDGKNTEAFF
.,.,TRBJ1-5,TRBV19,TGTGCCAGTAGTTCGGTCAGGGGACTTAGCAATCAGCCCCAGCATTTT,CASSSVRGLSNQPQHF
.,few,TRBJ1-3,TRBV7-2,TGTGCCAGCAGTAGACAGGACCGCTCTGGAAACACCATATATTTT,CASSRQDRSGNTIYF
.,.,TRBJ2-5,TRBV19,TGTGCCAGTAGTATCGACGGTGGGGGGATCCGAGAGACCCAGTACTTC,CASSIDGGGIRETQYF
.,few,TRBJ1-6,TRBV20-1,TGCAGTGCTAGAGCAGTCACATTTCCTAATTCACCCCTCCACTTT,CSARAVTFPNSPLHF
.,.,TRBJ2-1,TRBV4-3,TGCGCCAGCAGCCAAGAGCCGAGCGGGTCGTCCTACAATGAGCAGTTCTTC,CASSQEPSGSSYNEQFF
TRBD2,.,TRBJ2-1,TRBV12-5,TGTGCTAGTGGTCTGGACGGGGGGGCGGGCAATGAGCAGTTCTTC,CASGLDGGAGNEQFF
.,many,TRBJ2-7,TRBV18,TGTGCCAGCTCACCAGGGGCCTACGAGCAGTACTTC,CASSPGAYEQYF
TRBD2,few,TRBJ2-1,TRBV6-1,TGTGCCAGCAGGTCTCCCACTAGCGGTAACTACAATGAGCAGTTCTTC,CASRSPTSGNYNEQFF
.,few,TRBJ1-1,TRBV7-9,TGTGCCAGCAGCTCTGGGGGGGGAAAATGGACTGAAGCTTTCTTT,CASSSGGGKWTEAFF
.,few,TRBJ2-1,TRBV20-1,TGCAGTGCTAAGAAAGGGGAGTTCTCCTACAATGAGCAGTTCTTC,CSAKKGEFSYNEQFF
TRBD2,once,TRBJ2-7,TRBV7-3,TGTGCCAGCAGCCCCCGCGGGAGGCCGATGGATGAGCAGTACTTC,CASSPRGRPMDEQYF
.,.,TRBJ2-7,TRBV20-1,TGCAGTGCTAGGAGGGGCATTCGGTACGAGCAGTACTTC,CSARRGIRYEQYF
.,many,TRBJ2-7,TRBV12-3/TRBV12-4,TGTGCCAGCAGTAGGGGTCCCTCCTACGAGCAGTACTTC,CASSRGPSYEQYF
TRBD1,many,TRBJ2-1,TRBV12-3/TRBV12-4,TGTGCCAGCAGTTTGGACAGGTACAATGAGCAGTTCTTC,CASSLDRYNEQFF
.,few,TRBJ1-3,TRBV11-3,TGTGCCAGCAGCCCCGGGAAAAACTCTGGAAACACCATATATTTT,CASSPGKNSGNTIYF
TRBD2,.,TRBJ2-1,TRBV27,TGTGCCAGCAGTTCACGAGCCGGGACTAGCGGGAGCTCCTGCAATGAGCAGTTCTTC,CASSSRAGTSGSSCNEQFF
TRBD1,.,TRBJ2-3,TRBV20-1,TGCAGTGCTAGAGTCGAGGACAGGTCCCCTTTTAAAGATACGCAGTATTTT,CSARVEDRSPFKDTQYF
.,.,TRBJ2-2,TRBV5-4,TGTGCCAGCAGCCCCCGGCGTACGGGTCAGTACACCGGGGAGCTGTTTTTT,CASSPRRTGQYTGELFF
.,.,TRBJ2-6,TRBV20-1,TGCAGTGCGAACCCACAGCACTCTGGGGCCAACGTCCTGACTTTC,CSANPQHSGANVLTF
.,few,TRBJ1-1,TRBV10-3,TGTGCCATCAGGGGGACACTTCAGGACACTGAAGCTTTCTTT,CAIRGTLQDTEAFF
.,many,TRBJ2-1,TRBV7-3,TGTGCCAGCGGTTTAGAACCGGGCAATGAGCAGTTCTTC,CASGLEPGNEQFF
.,.,TRBJ2-7,TRBV4-3,TGCGCCAGCAGCCAAGATCAGTGGGGCAGCTACGAGCAGTACTTC,CASSQDQWGSYEQYF
TRBD2,many,TRBJ2-1,TRBV12-3/TRBV12-4,TGTGCCAGCAGTCCTACTAGCGGGGGGGCCAATGAGCAGTTCTTC,CASSPTSGGANEQFF
TRBD1,many,TRBJ1-1,TRBV18,TGTGCCAGCTCACTGACAGGGTTTAACACTGAAGCTTTCTTT,CASSLTGFNTEAFF
TRBD2,few,TRBJ2-7,TRBV7-9,TGTGCCAGCAGACCAGCGGGAGGGCCAATCCACGAGCAGTACTTC,CASRPAGGPIHEQYF
TRBD1,.,TRBJ1-4,TRBV6-4,TGTGCCAGCAGTTACTCGGGGACAGGGGCAGAAAAACTGTTTTTT,CASSYSGTGAEKLFF
.,many,TRBJ1-5,TRBV5-5,TGTGCCAGCAGCTTGTATCAAGGCAGCAATCAGCCCCAGCATTTT,CASSLYQGSNQPQHF
TRBD2,.,TRBJ2-1,TRBV29-1,TGCAGCGTGGGACTAGGACAGAAAGAGCAGTTCTTC,CSVGLGQKEQFF
TRBD1,.,TRBJ1-2,TRBV29-1,TGCAGCGTTCAGGGGGGCGCTGGCTACACCTTC,CSVQGGAGYTF
TRBD1,many,TRBJ2-4,TRBV29-1,TGCAGCGTTGGTGAAAAAGGGGGCCCCAAAAACATTCAGTACTTC,CSVGEKGGPKNIQYF
.,.,TRBJ2-7,TRBV27,TGTGCCAGCAGTTCCTATAGCGGAGTGGGCCACGAGCAGTACTTC,CASSSYSGVGHEQYF
TRBD1,many,TRBJ1-4,TRBV24-1,TGTGCCACCAGTGATTCTCGACAGGGAGGGGAAAAACTGTTTTTT,CATSDSRQGGEKLFF
.,.,TRBJ1-6,TRBV28,TGTGCCAGCATCCCTAGGTCGACCTCCTATAATTCACCCCTCCACTTT,CASIPRSTSYNSPLHF
.,many,TRBJ2-7,TRBV7-2,TGTGCCAGCAGCTTAGAGGGTAGTACCTTTTACGAGCAGTACTTC,CASSLEGSTFYEQYF
.,.,TRBJ2-7,TRBV11-2,TGTGCCAGCAGCTTGGGGGAGCTAGTCAGGGGTGAGCAGTACTTC,CASSLGELVRGEQYF
TRBD1,many,TRBJ1-6,TRBV2,TGTGCCAGCAGAGGTTGGACAGGGGAGAATTCACCCCTCCACTTT,CASRGWTGENSPLHF
.,few,TRBJ2-3,TRBV4-3,TGCGCCAGCAGCCAAGATGGGGCAGGGTTGGCAGATACGCAGTATTTT,CASSQDGAGLADTQYF
.,few,TRBJ1-5,TRBV18,TGTGCCAGCTCACCAAGTGGCGGTGGCAGGGTTGGACAGCCCCAGCATTTT,CASSPSGGGRVGQPQHF
.,many,TRBJ1-2,TRBV27,TGTGCCAGCAGTTTGGGCAGAGCCTATGGCTACACCTTC,CASSLGRAYGYTF
.,.,TRBJ2-2,TRBV11-2,TGTGCCAGCAGCTTATCATATCGCGGGGAGGAGCTGTTTTTT,CASSLSYRGEELFF
.,.,TRBJ1-2,TRBV6-5,TGTGCCAGCAGTTACGAGAAGAGAGCGAACTATGGCTACACCTTC,CASSYEKRANYGYTF
TRBD2,.,TRBJ2-7,TRBV6-2/TRBV6-3,TGTGCCAGCAGTTACTCAATGGGGCGGGAGGGCCCCTACGAGCAGTACTTC,CASSYSMGREGPYEQYF